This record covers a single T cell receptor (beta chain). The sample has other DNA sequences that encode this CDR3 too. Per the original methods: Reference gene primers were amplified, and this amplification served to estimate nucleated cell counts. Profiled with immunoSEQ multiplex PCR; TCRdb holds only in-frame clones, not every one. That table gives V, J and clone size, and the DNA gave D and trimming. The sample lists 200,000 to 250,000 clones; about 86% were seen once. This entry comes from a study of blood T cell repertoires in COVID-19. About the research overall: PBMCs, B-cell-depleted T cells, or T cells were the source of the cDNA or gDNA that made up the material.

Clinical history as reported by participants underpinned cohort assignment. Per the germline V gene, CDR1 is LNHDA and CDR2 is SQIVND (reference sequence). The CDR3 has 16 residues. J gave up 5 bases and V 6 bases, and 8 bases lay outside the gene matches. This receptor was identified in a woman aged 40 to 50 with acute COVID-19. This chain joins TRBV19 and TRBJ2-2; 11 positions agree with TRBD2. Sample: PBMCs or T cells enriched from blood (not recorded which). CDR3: CASSQTSGSDTGELFF. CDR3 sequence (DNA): TGTGCCAGTAGCCAAACTAGCGGGAGCGATACCGGGGAGCTGTTTTTT.